The entry below describes one T cell receptor beta chain. Its target is unknown. The CDR3 spans 11 residues. Germline CDR1 SQVTM, CDR2 ANQGSEA. This sample was included in a study of CXCR3-negative and CXCR3-positive naive CD8 T cells. Study results and limitations: CXCR3-negative and CXCR3-positive naive cells shared comparable TRBV-TRBJ usage, but memory cells did not. Most assays used freshly isolated PBMCs, as cryopreservation partially reduced CXCR3.

UMI-tagged TRB cDNA libraries were built via 5' RACE. TCRdb re-called the 5' RACE reads; every CDR3 protein appears as one record, without DNA. This repertoire includes about 43,000 distinct CDR3 sequences. The chain uses TRBV29-1 and TRBJ1-1. Sequencing was carried out using memory CD8+ T cells from blood. The receptor comes from a human donor in good health. Some clones in this sample may be carry-over from other donors' samples. Here the CDR3 reads CSVDNGGEAFF.